The 11 T cell receptor beta chains below all came from one sample that was sequenced in a study of blood T cell repertoires in COVID-19. Data came from immunoSEQ multiplex PCR; TCRdb stores just in-frame clones and leaves some out. The sample has some 180,000 clones, approximately 91% seen once; the top ten hold around 5.1%. Sample: peripheral blood. All receptors come from a man aged 18 to 29 with COVID-19, enrolled during active disease.

This sequence joins TRBV27 and TRBJ1-1; a weak D match, TRBD1 (6 bases). The germline CDR1 and CDR2 sequences are MNHEY and SMNVEV (reference sequence). CDR3 length: 14 amino acids. V was shortened by 5 bases and J by 4 bases, with 14 bases between the two germline ends. CDR3 region: CASSKSGVATEAFF. The DNA for the CDR3 is TGTGCCAGCAGTAAGTCAGGGGTCGCCACTGAAGCTTTCTTT.

CDR3 nucleotide sequence: TGTGCCACCAGTGACCCTAGGACAGTAGAGACCCAGTACTTC. This codes for CATSDPRTVETQYF. V gene TRBV24-1 combines with J gene TRBJ2-5, with D perhaps matching TRBD1 (6 bases). The germline V gene encodes CDR1 KGHDR and CDR2 SFDVKD. V was trimmed by 4 bases and J by 4 bases, leaving 12 bases between them. The CDR3 contains 14 residues.

This clone showed up just once. The V call is TRBV28, the J call TRBJ1-5, with TRBD1 matching over 9 bases. The trim removed 6 bases at V and 0 bases at J, leaving 6 bases unmatched. Germline values: CDR1 MDHEN, CDR2 SYDVKM. The CDR3 is 16 amino acids. CDR3: CASSRDRAYSNQPQHF. CDR3 nucleotide sequence: TGTGCCAGCAGCAGGGACAGGGCGTATAGCAATCAGCCCCAGCATTTT.

CDR3 coding DNA: TGCGCCAGCAGCCAAGAAGGGTCTGGACAGGGGTGGAGCCCCTTGAATTCACCCCTCCACTTT. Encoded protein: CASSQEGSGQGWSPLNSPLHF. This rearrangement joins TRBV4-1 to TRBJ1-6; TRBD1 matches at 9 bases. The CDR3 is made up of 21 amino acids. CDR1 is MGHRA and CDR2 is YSYEKL in the germline V gene. With V trimmed by 0 bases and J by 7 bases, 19 bases remained unmatched.

This chain uses TRBV19 with TRBJ2-2, with 10 bases fitting TRBD1. CDR3 length: 15 amino acids. Germline CDR1 is LNHDA and CDR2 is SQIVND (reference sequence). The V gene end was trimmed by 3 bases and the J gene end by 3 bases; junction bases not matched to a gene: 1. The CDR3 sequence is CASSMGTGDTGELFF. CDR3 nucleotide sequence: TGTGCCAGTAGTATGGGGACAGGGGACACCGGGGAGCTGTTTTTT.

This clone showed up just once. The chain carries TRBV19 and TRBJ1-2; 10 nucleotides agree with TRBD1. Trimming removed 5 bases from V and 4 bases from J; junction bases left unmatched: 7. Germline CDR1 and CDR2: LNHDA and SQIVND (reference sequence). This CDR3 has 15 amino acids. DNA for the CDR3: TGTGCCAGTAGTCGCCCGGGACAGGGGACCTATGGCTACACCTTC. This encodes CASSRPGQGTYGYTF.

The chain uses TRBV6-1 and TRBJ1-2; 8 nucleotides match TRBD1. The germline V gene encodes CDR1 MNHNS and CDR2 SASEGT. The V segment lost 3 bases and the J segment 8 bases; nucleotides outside the gene matches: 11. The CDR3 totals 15 residues. The CDR3 spells CASSDGQGLINGYTF. The DNA of the CDR3 is TGTGCCAGCAGTGACGGACAGGGCCTTATCAACGGCTACACCTTC.

The J gene is TRBJ1-1, the V gene TRBV25-1, with no clear D. Germline-derived CDR1 and CDR2 are MGHDK and SYGVNS. The CDR3 contains 12 residues. Trimming took 10 bases from V and 1 from J, leaving 10 bases between them. The CDR3 protein is CATRGQNTEAFF. CDR3 sequence (DNA): TGTGCCACGAGAGGGCAGAACACTGAAGCTTTCTTT.

This rearrangement joins TRBV28 to TRBJ1-5, with unresolved D. The CDR3 is 14 amino acids. From germline, CDR1 is MDHEN and CDR2 SYDVKM. V was clipped by 5 bases and J by 4 bases, with 12 bases between them. The DNA for the CDR3 is TGTGCCAGCAGTGTTCAATTGCGGAATCAGCCCCAGCATTTT. Its translation: CASSVQLRNQPQHF.

The chain employs TRBV9 and TRBJ2-1; tentatively, D is TRBD2 (6 bases). Germline assignment: CDR1 SGDLS and CDR2 YYNGEE. The V end was cut by 0 bases, the J end by 5 bases, with 12 bases between. The CDR3 has 15 amino acids. The CDR3 sequence: CASSVDGGTNNEQFF. The DNA for the CDR3 is TGTGCCAGCAGCGTAGACGGCGGGACCAACAATGAGCAGTTCTTC. The full variable domain, rest sourced from reference TRBV9 and TRBJ2-1, is DSGVTQTPKHLITATGQRVTLRCSPRSGDLSVYWYQQSLDQGLQFLIQYYNGEERAKGNILERFSAQQFPDLHSELNLSSLELGDSALYFCASSVDGGTNNEQFFGPGTRLTVL.

The CDR3 sequence is CASSISGPNNEQFF. CDR3 in DNA: TGTGCCAGCAGCATTAGCGGGCCTAACAATGAGCAGTTCTTC. The chain employs TRBV11-2 and TRBJ2-1; TRBD2 matches at 7 bases. CDR3 length: 14 residues. The germline V gene has CDR1 SGHAT and CDR2 FQNNGV. Trimming took 5 bases from V and 5 from J; bases not matched to a gene: 6.